This T cell receptor (beta chain) was documented in a study of graft-versus-host responses after intestinal transplantation. V lost 5 bases and J lost 2; bases outside the gene matches: 10. The CDR3 runs 16 residues. Germline V gene lookup returns CDR1 SGHVS and CDR2 FQNEAQ. Relative to its sample, this clone is medium-sized. Profiling relied on immunoSEQ multiplex PCR, and the TCRdb table lists in-frame clones only, not all of them. The sample yields roughly 40,000 clones, just under 90% seen once. This material consisted of PBMCs, taken roughly 270 days after transplant. The TCR was taken from a human patient who received an intestinal transplant, so some T cells may come from the graft donor. The chain has TRBV7-8 and TRBJ2-7; TRBD2 agrees at 9 bases. CDR3 in DNA: TGTGCCAGCAGCCACCTGGGCGGGGGGGAGGCCTACGAGCAGTACTTC. Its protein is CASSHLGGGEAYEQYF.